Listed below are T cell receptor beta chains from one sample, sequenced in a study of blood T cell repertoires in COVID-19. The protocol was immunoSEQ multiplex PCR, while the TCRdb copy is restricted to in-frame clones and leaves out a portion. The data show 40,000 to 60,000 clones, with about 86% seen just once and roughly 4% held by the top ten. Source material: peripheral blood. These receptors all come from an elderly man with active COVID-19. Both conserved end residues are part of each CDR3. A D gene is named only where the DNA matches it firmly. The size field is filled for only some rows; it gives once, few, many or a size class.

j_gene,v_gene,d_gene,abundance,CDR3nt,CDR3aa
TRBJ2-3,TRBV9,TRBD2,NA,TGTGCCAGCAGCGATACTAGCGGGAGTACAGATACGCAGTATTTT,CASSDTSGSTDTQYF
TRBJ2-7,TRBV28,TRBD2,NA,TGTGCCAGCAGAACTTGGACTAGCGGGGGCTACGAGCAGTACTTC,CASRTWTSGGYEQYF
TRBJ1-2,TRBV2,TRBD1,NA,TGTGCCAGCATGGACAGGGGACAGGGGGCGCGGGGCTACACCTTC,CASMDRGQGARGYTF
TRBJ1-1,TRBV30,TRBD1,NA,TGTGCTCTCGACAGGGTGTGGTGCGCTTTCTTT,CALDRVWCAFF
TRBJ2-2,TRBV21-1,NA,few,TGTGCCAGCAGCAAAGACCGGGACAGGGACCGGTGGTCTAGCGGGAACACCGGGGAGCTGTTTTTT,CASSKDRDRDRWSSGNTGELFF
TRBJ2-3,TRBV9,TRBD1,NA,TGTGCCAGCAGCGTAGCTCTGACAGGGGTTGATACGCAGTATTTT,CASSVALTGVDTQYF
TRBJ1-5,TRBV30,NA,few,TGTGCCTGGAGTGTTGGGCAGGGAAGCAATCAGCCCCAGCATTTT,CAWSVGQGSNQPQHF
TRBJ2-2,TRBV13,TRBD2,NA,TGTGCCAGCAGCTTAGGTGGACTAGCGGGAGGGCCGGCGACCGGGGAGCTGTTTTTT,CASSLGGLAGGPATGELFF
TRBJ2-1,TRBV28,NA,NA,TGTGCCGGACAGGGTGGCGGGAGGGTGTCCTACAATGAGCAGTTCTTC,CAGQGGGRVSYNEQFF
TRBJ2-3,TRBV13,NA,once,TGTGCCAGCAGCTTAGCTGAGGGAAACACAGATACGCAGTATTTT,CASSLAEGNTDTQYF
TRBJ1-4,TRBV5-1,NA,NA,TGCGCCAGCAGCTTACAACCAACTAATGAAAAACTGTTTTTT,CASSLQPTNEKLFF
TRBJ2-3,TRBV6-2/TRBV6-3,TRBD2,NA,TGTGCCAGCAGCTCGATAAGGGATAGCGGGAGCGATACGCAGTATTTT,CASSSIRDSGSDTQYF
TRBJ2-3,TRBV4-1,TRBD2,once,TGCGCCAGCAGCCGGGGGACTAGCGGGAGTCAGGTAGATACGCAGTATTTT,CASSRGTSGSQVDTQYF
TRBJ2-5,TRBV24-1,TRBD2,NA,TGTGCCACCAGTGAGATAGCGGGAGGCGGCGAGACCCAGTACTTC,CATSEIAGGGETQYF
TRBJ2-1,TRBV28,TRBD1,NA,TGTGCCAGCAGTTTACTATCCCGGACAGGGTACTACAATGAGCAGTTCTTC,CASSLLSRTGYYNEQFF
TRBJ2-1,TRBV7-3,NA,NA,TGTGCCAGCAGCTTTGGCACCTCCTACAATGAGCAGTTCTTC,CASSFGTSYNEQFF
TRBJ1-4,TRBV2,NA,NA,TGTGCCAGCAGTGAAGGGGCAGGGAATGAAAAACTGTTTTTT,CASSEGAGNEKLFF
TRBJ1-5,TRBV2,NA,NA,TGTGCCAGCAGTGAAGCGCTTACAGGGTCTGAGCAGCCCCAGCATTTT,CASSEALTGSEQPQHF
TRBJ1-5,TRBV12-3/TRBV12-4,NA,NA,TGTGCCAGCAGTTTATCCAGGTTATATACGCATTTT,CASSLSRLYTHF
TRBJ1-6,TRBV6-5,NA,NA,TGTGCCAGCAGTTACTCCACAGGGTTTAATTCACCCCTCCACTTT,CASSYSTGFNSPLHF
TRBJ2-7,TRBV9,TRBD1,NA,TGTGCCAGCAGCGGGACAGGTTACGAGCAGTACTTC,CASSGTGYEQYF
TRBJ2-7,TRBV3-1/TRBV3-2,TRBD1,NA,TGTGCCAGCAGCAAGACAGGGGTTGAGTACGAGCAGTACTTC,CASSKTGVEYEQYF
TRBJ2-7,TRBV27,TRBD2,NA,TGTGCCAGCAGTTCTAGGGCGTCGGTAGCTAGCGGATCCTACGAGCAGTACTTC,CASSSRASVASGSYEQYF
TRBJ1-1,TRBV7-2,NA,NA,TGTGCCAGCAGCGGTAGTATGAACACTGAAGCTTTCTTT,CASSGSMNTEAFF
TRBJ2-7,TRBV7-4,TRBD2,NA,TGTGCCAGCAGCTTCTCACGCGGGGGGAGCTACGAGCAGTACTTC,CASSFSRGGSYEQYF
TRBJ1-5,TRBV19,NA,NA,TGTGCCAGTAGTCAGGGATGGGCAGTTCAGCCCCAGCATTTT,CASSQGWAVQPQHF
TRBJ2-1,TRBV2,NA,NA,TGTGCCAGCAGTCCCCGGGACTCCCTAACCAATGAGCAGTTCTTC,CASSPRDSLTNEQFF
TRBJ1-1,TRBV7-2,NA,NA,TGTGCCAGCAGCTTAGGCAGGGCGAAAGCTTTCTTT,CASSLGRAKAFF
TRBJ1-2,TRBV6-4,NA,NA,TGTGCCAGCAGCCCATCGGGGGACTATGGCTACACCTTC,CASSPSGDYGYTF
TRBJ2-7,TRBV28,TRBD2,NA,TGTGCCAGTTCCCCTCCTAGAGGGACTAGCGGGAGGGCCTACGAGCAGTACTTC,CASSPPRGTSGRAYEQYF
TRBJ1-2,TRBV10-3,NA,NA,TGTGCCATCAGTGGTCGGGTAGATGATGGCTACACCTTC,CAISGRVDDGYTF
TRBJ2-5,TRBV3-1/TRBV3-2,TRBD1,NA,TGTGCCAGCCGGGACAGGAAACACCAAGAGACCCAGTACTTC,CASRDRKHQETQYF
TRBJ2-1,TRBV3-1/TRBV3-2,TRBD2,NA,TGTGCCAGCAGCCAAGAAGGTGGGACTAGCGGGAGCCCCTACAATGAGCAGTTCTTC,CASSQEGGTSGSPYNEQFF
TRBJ1-4,TRBV9,NA,NA,TGTGCCAGCAGCGTAGTGGGAGACGTCTGGGGGGGAAATGAAAAACTGTTTTTT,CASSVVGDVWGGNEKLFF
TRBJ1-4,TRBV21-1,NA,NA,TGTGCCAGCAGCACAAAAGCATCAACTAATGAAAAACTGTTTTTT,CASSTKASTNEKLFF
TRBJ1-2,TRBV28,TRBD1,NA,TGTGCCAGCAGTTTGTTGACAGGGGGCATGCTAGGGAATGGCTACACCTTC,CASSLLTGGMLGNGYTF
TRBJ1-1,TRBV18,NA,NA,TGTGCCAGCTCACGGGTCCGGGACACTCGGGTGGGGACTGAAGCTTTCTTT,CASSRVRDTRVGTEAFF
TRBJ1-6,TRBV27,NA,NA,TGTGCCAGCAGTTTAATTCGTCAGGCAGGGAGGATGCGAAATTCACCCCTCCACTTT,CASSLIRQAGRMRNSPLHF
TRBJ2-1,TRBV12-5,NA,NA,TGTGCTAGTGGTTTGGTAGTCGGGGAGCAGTTCTTC,CASGLVVGEQFF
TRBJ1-2,TRBV6-7,NA,NA,TGTGCCAGCAGGCCACGGTGGGGCGGCTACACCTTC,CASRPRWGGYTF
TRBJ2-2,TRBV6-6,TRBD2,NA,TGTGCCAGCAGTTACCCCCGCGGGAGGGACACCGGGGAGCTGTTTTTT,CASSYPRGRDTGELFF
TRBJ1-5,TRBV28,TRBD1,NA,TGTGCCAGCAGCCCGAATGGACAGGGGGCAAGTCAGCCCCAGCATTTT,CASSPNGQGASQPQHF
TRBJ1-4,TRBV5-3,NA,NA,TGTGCCAGAAGTCCTCCGCGGGGGGATGAAAAACTGTTTTTT,CARSPPRGDEKLFF
TRBJ2-2,TRBV18,TRBD1,few,TGTGCCAGCTCCCAAGACAGGGGGCCTCGGACCGGGGAGCTGTTTTTT,CASSQDRGPRTGELFF
TRBJ1-3,TRBV27,NA,NA,TGTGCCAGCAGTTTGGAGGGGAGCTCTGGAAACACCATATATTTT,CASSLEGSSGNTIYF
TRBJ1-5,TRBV19,NA,NA,TGTGCCAGTAAGTCTACAGGGCCAGAGCCCCAGCATTTT,CASKSTGPEPQHF